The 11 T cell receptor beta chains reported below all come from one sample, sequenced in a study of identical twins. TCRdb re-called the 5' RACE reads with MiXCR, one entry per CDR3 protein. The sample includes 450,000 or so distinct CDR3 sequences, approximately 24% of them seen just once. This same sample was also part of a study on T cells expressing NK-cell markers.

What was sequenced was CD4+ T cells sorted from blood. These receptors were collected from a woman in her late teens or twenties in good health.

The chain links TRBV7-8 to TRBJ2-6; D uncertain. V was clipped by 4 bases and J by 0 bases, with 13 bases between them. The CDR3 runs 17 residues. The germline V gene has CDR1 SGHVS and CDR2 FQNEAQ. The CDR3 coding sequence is TGTGCCAGCAGCTCGCGCTGGAGAGACTCTGGGGCCAACGTCCTGACTTTC. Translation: CASSSRWRDSGANVLTF.

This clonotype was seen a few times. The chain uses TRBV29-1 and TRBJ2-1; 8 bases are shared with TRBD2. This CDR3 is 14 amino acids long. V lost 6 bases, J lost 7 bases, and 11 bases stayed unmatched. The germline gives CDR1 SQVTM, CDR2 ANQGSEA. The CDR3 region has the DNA TGCAGCGTACGCCGGGAGGGCCCTCGGAATGAGCAGTTCTTC. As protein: CSVRREGPRNEQFF.

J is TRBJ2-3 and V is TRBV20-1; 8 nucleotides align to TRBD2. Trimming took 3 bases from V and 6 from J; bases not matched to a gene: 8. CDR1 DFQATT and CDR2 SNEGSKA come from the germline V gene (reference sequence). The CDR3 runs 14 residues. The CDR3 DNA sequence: TGCAGTGCTAGTCCGGGGGGGCTATACGATACGCAGTATTTT. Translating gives CSASPGGLYDTQYF.

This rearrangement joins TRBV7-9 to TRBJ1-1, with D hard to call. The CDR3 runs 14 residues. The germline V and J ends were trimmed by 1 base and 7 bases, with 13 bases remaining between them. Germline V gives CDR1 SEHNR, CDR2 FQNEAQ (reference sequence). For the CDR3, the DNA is TGTGCCAGCAGCTTAGGAGCTATAGGTCGTGAAGCTTTCTTT. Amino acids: CASSLGAIGREAFF.

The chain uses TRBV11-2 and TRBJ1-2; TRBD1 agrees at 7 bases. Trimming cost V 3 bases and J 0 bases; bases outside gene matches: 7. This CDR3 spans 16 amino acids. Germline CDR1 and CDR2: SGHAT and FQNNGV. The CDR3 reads CASSFDRALANYGYTF. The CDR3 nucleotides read TGTGCCAGCAGCTTTGACAGGGCCCTAGCTAACTATGGCTACACCTTC.

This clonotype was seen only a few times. CDR3 sequence reads: CAISGYNGYTF. In DNA, the CDR3 is TGTGCCATCAGTGGCTACAATGGCTACACCTTC. The V gene is TRBV10-3, the J gene TRBJ1-2; no firm D call. The ends were cut back, 4 bases at V and 6 bases at J, with 6 bases in the middle. The CDR3 spans 11 residues. Germline V gene sequence: CDR1 ENHRY, CDR2 SYGVKD.

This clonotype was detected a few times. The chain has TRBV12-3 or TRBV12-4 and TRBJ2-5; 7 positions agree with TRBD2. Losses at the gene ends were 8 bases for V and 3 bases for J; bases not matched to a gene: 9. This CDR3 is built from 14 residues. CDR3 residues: CASGLRGGKETQYF. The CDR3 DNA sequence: TGTGCCAGCGGTCTAAGGGGAGGGAAAGAGACCCAGTACTTC.

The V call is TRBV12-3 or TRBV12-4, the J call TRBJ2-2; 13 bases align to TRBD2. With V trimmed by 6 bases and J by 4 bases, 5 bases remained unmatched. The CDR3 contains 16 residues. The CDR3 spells CASRAGTSGTTGELFF. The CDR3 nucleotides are TGTGCCAGCAGGGCCGGGACTAGCGGGACCACCGGGGAGCTGTTTTTT.

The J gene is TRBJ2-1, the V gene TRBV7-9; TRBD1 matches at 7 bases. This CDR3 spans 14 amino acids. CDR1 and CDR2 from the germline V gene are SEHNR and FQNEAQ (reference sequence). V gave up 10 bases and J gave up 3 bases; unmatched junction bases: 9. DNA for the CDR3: TGTGCCACCTTGGACAGGAACCGCTACAATGAGCAGTTCTTC. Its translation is CATLDRNRYNEQFF.

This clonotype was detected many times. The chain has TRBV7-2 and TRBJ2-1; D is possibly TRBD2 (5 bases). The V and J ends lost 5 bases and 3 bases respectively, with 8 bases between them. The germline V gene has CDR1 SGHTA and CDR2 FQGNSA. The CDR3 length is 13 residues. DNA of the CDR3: TGTGCCAGCAGCCGCCGGGACTACAATGAGCAGTTCTTC. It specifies CASSRRDYNEQFF.

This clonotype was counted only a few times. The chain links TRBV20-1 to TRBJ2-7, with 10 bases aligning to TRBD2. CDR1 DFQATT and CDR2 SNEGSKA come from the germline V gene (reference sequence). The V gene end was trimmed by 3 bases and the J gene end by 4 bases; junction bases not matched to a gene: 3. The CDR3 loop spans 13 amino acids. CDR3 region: CSASLAGGYEQYF. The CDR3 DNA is TGCAGTGCTAGTTTAGCGGGAGGTTACGAGCAGTACTTC.